This T cell receptor (beta chain) is drawn from a study of identical twins. Germline CDR1 is SGHRS and CDR2 is YFSETQ. The germline V and J ends were trimmed by 4 bases and 3 bases, with 11 bases remaining between them. The CDR3 totals 15 residues. A single record per CDR3 protein comes from TCRdb applying MiXCR to the 5' RACE reads. Of some 1,600,000 distinct CDR3 sequences in the sample, less than 35% are singletons; the top ten hold approximately 0.25%. Sequenced input: cord blood. J is TRBJ1-6 and V is TRBV5-1; D might be TRBD1 (6 bases). The source is a newborn girl in good health. CDR3 amino acids: CASSELTGYNSPLHF. Here the CDR3 DNA reads TGCGCCAGCAGCGAATTGACAGGCTATAATTCACCCCTCCACTTT.